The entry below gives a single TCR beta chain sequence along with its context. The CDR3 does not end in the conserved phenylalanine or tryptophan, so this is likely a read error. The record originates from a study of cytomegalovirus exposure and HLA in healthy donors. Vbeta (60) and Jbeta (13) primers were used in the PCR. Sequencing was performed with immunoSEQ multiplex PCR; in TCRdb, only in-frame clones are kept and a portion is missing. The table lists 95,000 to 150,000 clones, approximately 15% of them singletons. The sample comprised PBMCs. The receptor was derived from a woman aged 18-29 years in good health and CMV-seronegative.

The CDR3 protein is CASSYAGPNQPQHL. The DNA of the CDR3 is TGTGCCAGCAGTTACGCGGGACCAAATCAGCCCCAGCATCTT. The chain links TRBV6-5 to TRBJ1-5; a weak D match, TRBD1 (5 bases). Germline V gene sequence: CDR1 MNHEY, CDR2 SVGAGI. Trimming took off 2 bases at V and 4 bases at J, with 9 bases between the two ends. The CDR3 length is 14 residues.